The rows below give T cell receptor beta chains drawn from one sample of a study of T cells in localized non-small cell lung cancer. The table came from immunoSEQ multiplex PCR; TCRdb's copy has only in-frame clones and leaves some out. The profile covers about 5,500 clones, with approximately 82% appearing a single time and 50% to 75% taken by the ten largest. Here the sequenced sample was peripheral blood mononuclear cells, taken before any cancer treatment. The receptors were sampled from a female donor aged 60 or older with stage II lung adenocarcinoma. The CDR3 runs from the conserved cysteine through the conserved F or W. A D gene is named only where the DNA matches it firmly. Rows may omit the clone size; those that give it use once, few, many or a size class.

V gene: TRBV9; D gene: .; clone size: .; J gene: TRBJ2-5; CDR3 protein: CASSVDRETQYF; CDR3 DNA: TGTGCCAGCAGCGTAGACAGAGAGACCCAGTACTTC
V gene: TRBV29-1; D gene: TRBD2; clone size: .; J gene: TRBJ2-1; CDR3 protein: CSVFSGGTYNEQFF; CDR3 DNA: TGCAGCGTTTTTAGCGGGGGGACCTACAATGAGCAGTTCTTC
V gene: TRBV2; D gene: TRBD2; clone size: .; J gene: TRBJ2-3; CDR3 protein: CASSALAGAPDTQYF; CDR3 DNA: TGTGCCAGCAGCGCACTAGCGGGAGCCCCAGATACGCAGTATTTT
V gene: TRBV7-9; D gene: TRBD1; clone size: .; J gene: TRBJ2-7; CDR3 protein: CASSLQGADYEQYF; CDR3 DNA: TGTGCCAGCAGCTTACAGGGGGCGGACTACGAGCAGTACTTC
V gene: TRBV2; D gene: TRBD1; clone size: .; J gene: TRBJ2-6; CDR3 protein: CASRQGGEANVLTF; CDR3 DNA: TGTGCCAGTAGACAGGGGGGTGAGGCCAACGTCCTGACTTTC
V gene: TRBV28; D gene: .; clone size: .; J gene: TRBJ2-1; CDR3 protein: CASTPRTGLINEQFF; CDR3 DNA: TGTGCCAGCACCCCTCGGACGGGTTTAATCAATGAGCAGTTCTTC
V gene: TRBV2; D gene: .; clone size: .; J gene: TRBJ1-1; CDR3 protein: CASMRGAEAFF; CDR3 DNA: TGTGCCAGCATGCGCGGGGCTGAAGCTTTCTTT
V gene: TRBV18; D gene: .; clone size: once; J gene: TRBJ2-5; CDR3 protein: CASSPPGAGETQYF; CDR3 DNA: TGTGCCAGCTCACCACCGGGGGCTGGGGAGACCCAGTACTTC
V gene: TRBV7-9; D gene: TRBD2; clone size: .; J gene: TRBJ2-1; CDR3 protein: CASSLGPELAGGYNEQFF; CDR3 DNA: TGTGCCAGCAGCTTAGGCCCCGAACTAGCGGGAGGGTATAATGAGCAGTTCTTC
V gene: TRBV7-3; D gene: TRBD2; clone size: .; J gene: TRBJ2-1; CDR3 protein: CASSLRGTSGQNNEQFF; CDR3 DNA: TGTGCCAGCAGCTTAAGAGGGACTAGCGGACAGAACAATGAGCAGTTCTTC
V gene: TRBV12-5; D gene: .; clone size: .; J gene: TRBJ1-1; CDR3 protein: CASGLEGGVTEAFF; CDR3 DNA: TGTGCTAGTGGTTTGGAAGGAGGGGTTACTGAAGCTTTCTTT
V gene: TRBV5-1; D gene: TRBD1; clone size: .; J gene: TRBJ1-6; CDR3 protein: CASSSGGQAGDSPLHF; CDR3 DNA: TGCGCCAGCAGCTCGGGAGGACAGGCGGGAGATTCACCCCTCCACTTT
V gene: TRBV28; D gene: .; clone size: .; J gene: TRBJ1-5; CDR3 protein: CASSFRAGNSNQPQHF; CDR3 DNA: TGTGCCAGCAGTTTTAGGGCGGGTAATAGCAATCAGCCCCAGCATTTT
V gene: TRBV27; D gene: .; clone size: .; J gene: TRBJ1-4; CDR3 protein: CASSPRPLRRLFF; CDR3 DNA: TGTGCCAGCAGCCCCAGGCCCTTGAGGAGACTGTTTTTT
V gene: TRBV27; D gene: TRBD2; clone size: .; J gene: TRBJ2-1; CDR3 protein: CASALRRRENDEQFF; CDR3 DNA: TGTGCCAGCGCCCTTCGGAGGCGGGAGAACGATGAGCAGTTCTTC
V gene: TRBV7-9; D gene: TRBD2; clone size: .; J gene: TRBJ2-3; CDR3 protein: CASSSPWLAGDQDTQYF; CDR3 DNA: TGTGCCAGCAGCTCGCCCTGGTTAGCGGGAGATCAAGATACGCAGTATTTT
V gene: TRBV27; D gene: TRBD1; clone size: .; J gene: TRBJ1-1; CDR3 protein: CASSSKRTGGVNTEAFF; CDR3 DNA: TGTGCCAGCAGTTCGAAACGGACAGGGGGGGTGAACACTGAAGCTTTCTTT
V gene: TRBV11-2; D gene: .; clone size: .; J gene: TRBJ1-1; CDR3 protein: CASSLGNRVEAFF; CDR3 DNA: TGTGCCAGCAGCTTAGGGAACAGGGTTGAAGCTTTCTTT
V gene: TRBV18; D gene: .; clone size: .; J gene: TRBJ1-3; CDR3 protein: CASSQVHLFSGNTIYF; CDR3 DNA: TGTGCCAGCTCACAGGTCCACCTATTTTCAGGAAACACCATATATTTT
V gene: TRBV7-9; D gene: .; clone size: .; J gene: TRBJ1-1; CDR3 protein: CASSPQGNTEAFF; CDR3 DNA: TGTGCCAGCAGCCCACAGGGGAACACTGAAGCTTTCTTT
V gene: TRBV6-4; D gene: TRBD2; clone size: .; J gene: TRBJ2-3; CDR3 protein: CASSDSMAGGRDTQYF; CDR3 DNA: TGTGCCAGCAGTGACTCGATGGCGGGGGGTCGAGATACGCAGTATTTT
V gene: TRBV18; D gene: .; clone size: .; J gene: TRBJ1-2; CDR3 protein: CASSPRKDDGYTF; CDR3 DNA: TGTGCCAGCTCACCAAGAAAGGATGATGGCTACACCTTC
V gene: TRBV5-1; D gene: TRBD1; clone size: .; J gene: TRBJ2-2; CDR3 protein: CASRTGGNTGELFF; CDR3 DNA: TGCGCCAGCAGGACAGGGGGAAACACCGGGGAGCTGTTTTTT
V gene: TRBV29-1; D gene: .; clone size: .; J gene: TRBJ1-1; CDR3 protein: CSGVESRVTGEAFF; CDR3 DNA: TGCAGCGGCGTCGAAAGCCGGGTTACGGGGGAAGCTTTCTTT
V gene: TRBV27; D gene: .; clone size: .; J gene: TRBJ1-1; CDR3 protein: CASSRDRASTEAFF; CDR3 DNA: TGTGCCAGCAGCCGGGATCGGGCGAGCACTGAAGCTTTCTTT
V gene: TRBV4-1; D gene: TRBD1; clone size: once; J gene: TRBJ1-6; CDR3 protein: CASSQTGADNSPLHF; CDR3 DNA: TGCGCCAGCAGCCAAACAGGGGCGGATAATTCACCCCTCCACTTT
V gene: TRBV10-2; D gene: .; clone size: .; J gene: TRBJ1-1; CDR3 protein: CASSQTRGGTEAFF; CDR3 DNA: TGCGCCAGCAGTCAGACCAGGGGAGGGACTGAAGCTTTCTTT
V gene: TRBV6-4; D gene: TRBD2; clone size: .; J gene: TRBJ2-3; CDR3 protein: CASSDSSGGADTQYF; CDR3 DNA: TGTGCCAGCAGTGACTCGAGCGGGGGGGCAGATACGCAGTATTTT
V gene: TRBV2; D gene: TRBD1; clone size: .; J gene: TRBJ1-5; CDR3 protein: CASSEGLQGQGPQHF; CDR3 DNA: TGTGCCAGCAGTGAAGGACTACAGGGGCAAGGGCCCCAGCATTTT
V gene: TRBV6-5; D gene: .; clone size: once; J gene: TRBJ1-1; CDR3 protein: CASSLQDMNTEAFF; CDR3 DNA: TGTGCCAGCAGTCTACAGGATATGAACACTGAAGCTTTCTTT
V gene: TRBV5-1; D gene: .; clone size: .; J gene: TRBJ2-1; CDR3 protein: CASSLEGQPSSYNEQFF; CDR3 DNA: TGCGCCAGCAGCTTGGAGGGCCAACCGAGCTCCTACAATGAGCAGTTCTTC
V gene: TRBV7-9; D gene: TRBD1; clone size: .; J gene: TRBJ1-5; CDR3 protein: CASSASTGEDQPQHF; CDR3 DNA: TGTGCCAGCAGCGCCTCGACAGGGGAGGATCAGCCCCAGCATTTT
V gene: TRBV14; D gene: .; clone size: few; J gene: TRBJ2-2; CDR3 protein: CASSPREFDTGELFF; CDR3 DNA: TGTGCCAGCAGCCCACGGGAGTTCGACACCGGGGAGCTGTTTTTT
V gene: TRBV6-1; D gene: .; clone size: .; J gene: TRBJ2-6; CDR3 protein: CASGGGISGANVLTF; CDR3 DNA: TGTGCCTCCGGAGGGGGAATTTCTGGGGCCAACGTCCTGACTTTC
V gene: TRBV28; D gene: TRBD1; clone size: .; J gene: TRBJ2-2; CDR3 protein: CASSLIGQGAQSGELFF; CDR3 DNA: TGTGCCAGCAGTTTAATCGGACAGGGGGCGCAAAGCGGGGAGCTGTTTTTT
V gene: TRBV9; D gene: TRBD1; clone size: .; J gene: TRBJ1-1; CDR3 protein: CASSTLTGENTEAFF; CDR3 DNA: TGTGCCAGCAGCACGCTGACAGGGGAGAACACTGAAGCTTTCTTT
V gene: TRBV18; D gene: .; clone size: once; J gene: TRBJ1-3; CDR3 protein: CASSPVPGSGNTIYF; CDR3 DNA: TGTGCCAGCTCACCAGTTCCAGGGTCTGGAAACACCATATATTTT
V gene: TRBV7-3; D gene: TRBD1; clone size: .; J gene: TRBJ2-3; CDR3 protein: CASSLMDRSTDTQYF; CDR3 DNA: TGTGCCAGCAGCTTAATGGACAGGAGTACAGATACGCAGTATTTT
V gene: TRBV30; D gene: TRBD1; clone size: .; J gene: TRBJ1-2; CDR3 protein: CAWRKRTGANYGYTF; CDR3 DNA: TGTGCCTGGAGGAAGAGGACAGGCGCTAACTATGGCTACACCTTC
V gene: TRBV18; D gene: TRBD1; clone size: .; J gene: TRBJ1-2; CDR3 protein: CASSPSDRAGHYGYTF; CDR3 DNA: TGTGCCAGCTCACCCTCGGACAGGGCGGGCCACTATGGCTACACCTTC
V gene: TRBV5-8; D gene: .; clone size: .; J gene: TRBJ1-1; CDR3 protein: CASSRLRGTEAFF; CDR3 DNA: TGTGCCAGCAGCCGACTCAGGGGAACTGAAGCTTTCTTT